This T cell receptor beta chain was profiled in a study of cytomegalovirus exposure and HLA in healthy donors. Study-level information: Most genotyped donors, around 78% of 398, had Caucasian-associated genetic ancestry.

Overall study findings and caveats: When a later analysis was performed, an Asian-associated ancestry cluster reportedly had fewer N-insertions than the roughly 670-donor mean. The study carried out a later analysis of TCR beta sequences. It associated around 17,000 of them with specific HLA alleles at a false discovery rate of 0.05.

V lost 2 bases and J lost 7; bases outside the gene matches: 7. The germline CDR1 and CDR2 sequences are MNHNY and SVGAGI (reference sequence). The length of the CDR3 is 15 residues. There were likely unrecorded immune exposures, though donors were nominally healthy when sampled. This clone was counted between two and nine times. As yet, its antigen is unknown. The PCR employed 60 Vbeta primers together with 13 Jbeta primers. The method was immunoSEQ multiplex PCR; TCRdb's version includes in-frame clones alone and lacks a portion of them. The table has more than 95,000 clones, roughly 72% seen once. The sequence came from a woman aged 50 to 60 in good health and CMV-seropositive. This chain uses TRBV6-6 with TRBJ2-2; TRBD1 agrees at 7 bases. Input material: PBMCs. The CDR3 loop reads CASSYVQGTSGELFF. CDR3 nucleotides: TGTGCCAGCAGTTACGTACAGGGGACGAGCGGGGAGCTGTTTTTT.